This T cell receptor beta chain was captured by sequencing in a study of T cell responses to AZD1222 COVID-19 vaccine. Study background: Pooled samples include second doses given at about 4 or 12 weeks. Study findings and constraints: Most donors were white British, females outnumbered males, and clonal diversity was possibly underestimated. The number of AZD1222 recipients seropositive at baseline was only five to seven.

The V end lost 3 bases, the J end lost 5 bases, and 8 bases lay between the germline ends. CDR3 length: 12 residues. CDR1 and CDR2 (germline): SGHRS, YFSETQ. The method was immunoSEQ multiplex PCR; TCRdb's version includes in-frame clones alone and lacks a portion of them. There are more than 30,000 clones in the sample; roughly nine tenths occur only once, and about 48% lies in the top ten. Regarding this clone: Its antigen is undetermined.

The sample in question was peripheral blood, obtained on day 0 of AZD1222 vaccination. This chain joins TRBV5-1 and TRBJ1-2, with D possibly TRBD1 on 5 matching bases. This clonotype was obtained from an adult in good health. The CDR3 is CASSSGPYGYTF. Written as DNA, the CDR3 is TGCGCCAGCAGCTCGGGACCTTATGGCTACACCTTC.